The clone carrying this T cell receptor (beta chain) showed up many times. V shed 0 bases and J 10 bases; nucleotides not matched to a gene: 6. The germline V gene has CDR1 SGHNT and CDR2 YYREEE (reference sequence). CDR3 length equals 15 residues. The data derive from a study of T cells after yellow fever vaccination. TCRdb re-called the 5' RACE reads through MiXCR, storing one row per CDR3 protein. Among about 47,000 distinct CDR3 sequences listed, 7.4% were seen once. The chain combines TRBV5-4 with TRBJ2-1; 11 positions match TRBD1. This clonotype was obtained from a man aged 18 to 35 who received the YFV17D yellow fever vaccine. Sequenced here: CD8+ T cells sorted from PBMCs, sampled more than 14 days after the first yellow fever vaccination. The CDR3 bases are TGTGCCAGCAGCTTGGGGGACAGGGGGACACGGGAGCAGTTCTTC. Residues: CASSLGDRGTREQFF.